This T cell receptor beta chain was sequenced for a study of radiation and T cells in renal cell carcinoma. Study information: Nephrectomy followed 15 Gy stereotactic body radiation by 4 weeks. Overall study findings and caveats: From baseline, blood top tumor clonotypes peaked at 2 weeks post-radiation.

Germline V CDR1 and CDR2: MNHNS, SASEGT. The trim removed 6 bases at V and 5 bases at J, leaving 11 bases unmatched. The CDR3 spans 15 residues. Concerning this clone: The antigen is undetermined.

The sample's time point: blood 2 weeks post-SBRT. Regarding treatment: 15 Gy SBRT to primary tumor, nephrectomy 4 weeks later. Radiation-treated patients gave blood at baseline, week 2 and week 4. This renal cell carcinoma was of the clear cell type. The method was immunoSEQ multiplex PCR; TCRdb's version includes in-frame clones alone and lacks a portion of them. The sample shows some 120,000 clones, 70% to 90% of them seen only once. J is TRBJ1-2 and V is TRBV6-1, with TRBD1 identical over 8 bases. This clonotype originated in a woman between 65 and 79 years old with renal cell carcinoma. The sample here was blood, taken from a patient whose treatment included radiotherapy and nephrectomy. CDR3 nucleotides: TGTGCCAGCAGCCTTACAGGGGGATCTACTTATGGCTACACCTTC. This encodes CASSLTGGSTYGYTF.